The rows below give T cell receptor beta chains drawn from one sample of a study of CXCR3-negative and CXCR3-positive naive CD8 T cells. TCRdb reworked the 5' RACE reads into one entry per CDR3 protein, no DNA. The sample shows roughly 99,000 distinct CDR3 sequences, and 1.1% sits with its ten largest clones. Sequenced sample: naive CXCR3+ CD8+ T cells from blood. The receptors here all came from a human donor in good health. Some clones in this sample may be carry-over from other donors' samples. Both conserved end residues are part of each CDR3.

j_gene,v_gene,CDR3aa
TRBJ2-1,TRBV12-3/TRBV12-4,CASTSPGQNEQFF
TRBJ1-1,TRBV6-6,CASSYSSTGNPGTEAFF
TRBJ2-5,TRBV20-1,CSVNPVLAGPQETQYF
TRBJ2-5,TRBV25-1,CASSESTGPETQYF
TRBJ2-7,TRBV3-1,CASSQDRGPYEQYF
TRBJ2-3,TRBV12-3/TRBV12-4,CASSLGTSGTDTQYF
TRBJ1-2,TRBV21-1,CASSIGQRLGYTF
TRBJ2-5,TRBV7-3,CASSSRGLALQETQYF
TRBJ2-7,TRBV9,CASSPGSSSYEQYF
TRBJ2-7,TRBV14,CASSLNSGTAYEQYF
TRBJ1-1,TRBV7-9,CASSPFLTGNEAFF
TRBJ2-1,TRBV7-6,CASSPTGTSGYNEQFF
TRBJ2-2,TRBV7-7,CASSPGGGTGELFF
TRBJ2-5,TRBV20-1,CSARDWVDETQYF
TRBJ1-2,TRBV19,CASTDRSGRGAYGYTF